This TCR beta chain was identified in a study of molecular identifiers for immune sequencing clone quantification. This CDR3 is 14 amino acids long. Germline V lookup: CDR1 LGHNA, CDR2 YNFKEQ. V was trimmed by 0 bases and J by 3 bases, leaving 6 bases between them. Study findings and constraints: Sizes of highly expanded clones could be underestimated through identical TCRs sharing a barcode. Spiked Jurkat TCR RNA originating from one cell could reportedly be identified amid approximately 950,000 naive cells.

Only a few counts were recorded for this clonotype. The antigen remains unidentified. Methods described previously were used for bulk TCR libraries, and listed TCR primers were applied. A single record per CDR3 protein comes from TCRdb applying MiXCR to the PCR reads. The sample holds approximately 550,000 distinct CDR3 sequences; roughly a fifth are singletons and the top ten take approximately 0.84%. Naive CD8 libraries came from approximately 20,000 to 1,000,000 sorted cells with 10%, 30% or 50% RNA. Input material: naive CD8+ T cells from blood, with Jurkat cell RNA spiked in. The subset was: FACS-sorted CD8+CD4-CCR7+CD45RA+ naive T cells. This TCR derives from a human donor in good health. Some libraries in this study had Jurkat cell RNA spiked in. The rearrangement uses TRBV4-2 and TRBJ2-1; TRBD2 is a possible D gene (6 bases). The CDR3 DNA sequence: TGTGCCAGCAGCCAAGAGGGGGGCTACAATGAGCAGTTCTTC. Protein product: CASSQEGGYNEQFF.